This record looks at one TCR beta chain sequence and its context. The sample comes from a study of cytomegalovirus exposure and HLA in healthy donors. V was clipped by 6 bases and J by 4 bases; unmatched bases: 10. This CDR3 is 15 amino acids long. The germline CDR1 and CDR2 sequences are SGDLS and YYNGEE. The repertoire was sequenced with immunoSEQ multiplex PCR; TCRdb's copy has only in-frame clones and lacks some. This table has roughly 50,000 clones, roughly nine tenths appearing once. The rearrangement links TRBV9 to TRBJ2-3; 8 bases map to TRBD2. The specimen sequenced was PBMCs. The origin of this receptor is a man aged 18 to 30 in good health and CMV-seronegative. Written as DNA, the CDR3 is TGTGCCAGCACCCCTACGGGACTAGGCTCAGATACGCAGTATTTT. This gives the protein CASTPTGLGSDTQYF.